A single sample is the source of the 19 T cell receptor beta chains below, sequenced in a study of radiation and T cells in renal cell carcinoma. Sequenced by immunoSEQ multiplex PCR; TCRdb stores in-frame clones only, minus some. The repertoire holds approximately 120,000 clones, with 81% as singletons. Time point here: blood 2 weeks post-SBRT. The treatment is: 15 Gy SBRT to primary tumor, nephrectomy 4 weeks later. The specimen comprised blood, sampled from a patient whose treatment included radiotherapy and nephrectomy. The receptors derive from a man aged 50-59 years with renal cell carcinoma.

This chain links TRBV30 with TRBJ1-2; D gene ambiguous. Trimming removed 1 base at V and 2 bases at J, with 8 bases between. Looked up from germline, CDR1 is GTSNPN and CDR2 is SVGIG (reference sequence). The length of the CDR3 is 13 residues. CDR3 DNA sequence: TGTGCCTGGAGTGCCGAGCTCAACTATGGCTACACCTTC. It translates to CAWSAELNYGYTF.

V usage is TRBV5-1 and J usage is TRBJ2-6; 7 bases agree with TRBD2. Trimming removed 1 base from V and 2 bases from J; junction bases left unmatched: 9. The CDR3 sequence is 18 residues long. Per the germline V gene, CDR1 is SGHRS and CDR2 is YFSETQ. The CDR3 spells CASSLYAGELAGANVLTF. CDR3 coding DNA: TGCGCCAGCAGCTTGTATGCGGGAGAGCTAGCTGGGGCCAACGTCCTGACTTTC.

The chain joins TRBV6-5 to TRBJ1-1; TRBD1 is a possible D gene (5 bases). CDR3 length: 14 amino acids. V gave up 2 bases and J gave up 4 bases, with 11 bases separating them. Germline V gene sequence: CDR1 MNHEY, CDR2 SVGAGI. The CDR3: CASSYDITGTEAFF. The CDR3 DNA is TGTGCCAGCAGTTACGACATTACAGGCACTGAAGCTTTCTTT.

The rearrangement links TRBV7-8 to TRBJ2-1; 7 nucleotides match TRBD1. The CDR3 has 16 amino acids. CDR1 is SGHVS, CDR2 FQNEAQ, per germline. V lost 5 bases to trimming and J lost 8 bases; unmatched junction nucleotides: 15. In DNA form, the CDR3 reads TGTGCCAGCAGCCCACGACAGGGAATACTAAACGATGAGCAGTTCTTC. This translates into CASSPRQGILNDEQFF.

The chain recombines TRBV4-2 with TRBJ2-5; 9 nucleotides agree with TRBD2. The V gene end was trimmed by 5 bases and the J gene end by 3 bases; junction bases not matched to a gene: 7. The CDR3 runs 15 residues. Germline assignment: CDR1 LGHNA and CDR2 YNFKEQ. In nucleotides, the CDR3 is TGTGCCAGCAGCAAAACTAGCGGGCAAGAAGAGACCCAGTACTTC. It translates to CASSKTSGQEETQYF.

Of note for this clone: Other DNA sequences of this sample code for an identical CDR3. The V and J genes are TRBV5-1 and TRBJ2-1; 8 bases are a match to TRBD2. V lost 0 bases and J lost 1; bases outside the gene matches: 0. Germline V gene data show CDR1 as SGHRS and CDR2 as YFSETQ. This CDR3 has 15 amino acids. Here the CDR3 reads CASSLGGGSYNEQFF. The CDR3 DNA reads TGCGCCAGCAGCTTGGGCGGGGGGTCCTACAATGAGCAGTTCTTC. The full variable domain, with the rest looked up from reference TRBV5-1 and TRBJ2-1, is KAGVTQTPRYLIKTRGQQVTLSCSPISGHRSVSWYQQTPGQGLQFLFEYFSETQRNKGNFPGRFSGRQFSNSRSEMNVSTLELGDSALYLCASSLGGGSYNEQFFGPGTRLTVL.

The chain recombines TRBV6-5 with TRBJ1-2; D ambiguous. Trimming shortened V by 2 bases and J by 6 bases, and 16 bases separated the two germline ends. The CDR3 is 15 residues long. CDR1 and CDR2 from the germline V gene are MNHEY and SVGAGI. The CDR3 DNA reads TGTGCCAGCAGTTACGGGTCCCAGAACTACGATGGCTACACCTTC. This gives the protein CASSYGSQNYDGYTF.

The rearrangement links TRBV2 to TRBJ2-5; D may be TRBD1 (6 bases). V shed 1 base and J shed 2 bases, with 8 bases lying between them. The germline V gene has CDR1 SNHLY and CDR2 FYNNEI. The CDR3 loop spans 14 amino acids. CDR3 nucleotides: TGTGCCAGCAGTGAAGGTACAGGGCAAGAGACCCAGTACTTC. This gives the protein CASSEGTGQETQYF.

V is TRBV5-1 and J is TRBJ2-7; 11 bases are shared with TRBD1. The CDR3 totals 14 residues. Per germline, CDR1 SGHRS and CDR2 YFSETQ. V shed 7 bases, J shed 2 bases, and the junction held 5 bases outside the gene matches. The CDR3, as DNA: TGCGCCAGCGGGACAGGGGGTACCCCCTACGAGCAGTACTTC. It yields the protein CASGTGGTPYEQYF.

The rearrangement uses TRBV6-1 and TRBJ2-7, with 13 bases matching TRBD2. The CDR3 is 14 residues long. With 6 bases clipped from V and 3 bases from J, the junction kept 2 bases outside the gene matches. CDR1 is MNHNS, CDR2 SASEGT, per germline. The CDR3 loop is CASRWTSGGYEQYF. The CDR3 bases are TGTGCCAGCAGGTGGACTAGCGGGGGCTACGAGCAGTACTTC.

This clone showed up just once. The V gene is TRBV27, the J gene TRBJ1-2; possibly TRBD1 for D (6 bases). The CDR3 loop spans 15 amino acids. Germline V gives CDR1 MNHEY, CDR2 SMNVEV (reference sequence). The V gene lost 8 bases and the J gene lost 6 bases, with 22 bases spanning the gap. This CDR3 reads CASGDNPTGFDGYTF. The CDR3 nucleotides are TGTGCCAGCGGGGACAATCCCACTGGGTTCGATGGCTACACCTTC.

This clone has more than one count but fewer than ten. The CDR3: CASSPDRPQGEQYF. CDR3 DNA: TGTGCCAGCAGCCCGGACAGGCCTCAGGGCGAGCAGTACTTC. V is TRBV4-2 and J is TRBJ2-7; 7 nucleotides align to TRBD1. The CDR3 is 14 residues long. Trimming took 4 bases from V and 6 from J; bases not matched to a gene: 9. Germline V gene data show CDR1 as LGHNA and CDR2 as YNFKEQ.

The genes are TRBV6-5 and TRBJ1-5; the match to TRBD1 covers 8 bases. CDR3 length: 14 amino acids. Per the germline V gene, CDR1 is MNHEY and CDR2 is SVGAGI. V was pared by 6 bases and J by 4 bases, with 5 bases of the junction left unmatched. The CDR3 sequence: CASRAGQGNQPQHF. The DNA for the CDR3 is TGTGCCAGCAGGGCAGGACAGGGAAATCAGCCCCAGCATTTT.

CDR3 nucleotide sequence: TGTGCCAGCAGTTACAAACCATCGGGTTACACTGAAGCTTTCTTT. The encoded protein is CASSYKPSGYTEAFF. J is TRBJ1-1 and V is TRBV6-6; D unclear. The germline V gene has CDR1 MNHNY and CDR2 SVGAGI (reference sequence). The CDR3 covers 15 residues. V lost 2 bases to trimming and J lost 3 bases, with 13 bases between them.

This chain uses TRBV7-9 with TRBJ1-4; a possible D gene is TRBD1 (5 bases). The CDR3 runs to 14 residues. The V gene lost 4 bases and the J gene lost 7 bases, with 13 bases spanning the gap. Germline V CDR1 and CDR2: SEHNR, FQNEAQ (reference sequence). CDR3 sequence reads: CASSSPGVGEKLFF. The CDR3 bases are TGTGCCAGCAGCTCTCCGGGGGTGGGTGAAAAACTGTTTTTT.

The rearrangement joins TRBV6-1 to TRBJ2-7; tentative D call: TRBD1 (5 bases). CDR3 length: 13 amino acids. The germline V gene encodes CDR1 MNHNS and CDR2 SASEGT. Trimming took off 8 bases at V and 1 base at J, with 12 bases between the two ends. The CDR3 region has the DNA TGTGCCAGCCAAGGGGTGCTGTCCTACGAGCAGTACTTC. This codes for CASQGVLSYEQYF.

This rearrangement joins TRBV7-8 to TRBJ1-1, with D perhaps matching TRBD1 (6 bases). Germline loops: CDR1 SGHVS, CDR2 FQNEAQ. This CDR3 region has 16 residues. The V and J ends lost 5 bases and 3 bases respectively, with 19 bases between them. CDR3 region: CASSIRRTAWDTEAFF. CDR3 nucleotides: TGTGCCAGCAGCATACGACGGACAGCGTGGGACACTGAAGCTTTCTTT.

The chain uses TRBV4-2 and TRBJ2-3; D ambiguous. With 1 base removed from V and 3 bases from J, the gap between germline ends came to 17 bases. In germline, CDR1 is LGHNA, CDR2 YNFKEQ. The CDR3 consists of 17 residues. The CDR3 coding sequence is TGTGCCAGCAGCCAAGCGCCGTCTAGTGCGAGTACAGATACGCAGTATTTT. Translated, it gives CASSQAPSSASTDTQYF.

The chain carries TRBV4-2 and TRBJ2-7; D perhaps matches TRBD1 (5 bases). Deletions cut 4 bases from V and 5 bases from J, with 15 bases between. CDR1 is LGHNA, CDR2 YNFKEQ, per germline. The CDR3 has 14 residues. The CDR3 region has the DNA TGTGCCAGCAGCCCCAGGGTCCCGCCTAACGAGCAGTACTTC. It specifies CASSPRVPPNEQYF.